This T cell receptor beta chain comes out of a study of cytomegalovirus exposure and HLA in healthy donors. For the study at large: Unique TCR beta sequences numbering some 120 million came from 150 million to 200 million T cells in an earlier analysis. Inside one of the first data releases sat 85 million or so unique TCRs taken from HLA-typed donors. Study-wide results and limits: Indistinguishability led to the exclusion of some V segments, TRBV6-2 and TRBV6-3 included. Earlier results showed most TCR beta V segments being productive about 90% or about 30% of the time.

The germline V and J ends were trimmed by 7 bases and 6 bases, with 12 bases remaining between them. CDR1 and CDR2 (germline): GTSNPN, SVGIG (reference sequence). The CDR3 extends over 11 amino acids. A word on this clone: Its antigen is unknown.

The PCR employed 60 Vbeta primers together with 13 Jbeta primers. Profiling relied on immunoSEQ multiplex PCR, and the TCRdb table lists in-frame clones only, not all of them. The sample lists more than 130,000 clones; around 80% were seen once. This TCR came from a male donor in good health and CMV-seronegative. Sequencing was performed on PBMCs. The chain is built from TRBV30 and TRBJ1-1; D not certain. In nucleotides, the CDR3 is TGTGCCTCACGTCTGGAGGCTGAAGCTTTCTTT. This encodes CASRLEAEAFF.